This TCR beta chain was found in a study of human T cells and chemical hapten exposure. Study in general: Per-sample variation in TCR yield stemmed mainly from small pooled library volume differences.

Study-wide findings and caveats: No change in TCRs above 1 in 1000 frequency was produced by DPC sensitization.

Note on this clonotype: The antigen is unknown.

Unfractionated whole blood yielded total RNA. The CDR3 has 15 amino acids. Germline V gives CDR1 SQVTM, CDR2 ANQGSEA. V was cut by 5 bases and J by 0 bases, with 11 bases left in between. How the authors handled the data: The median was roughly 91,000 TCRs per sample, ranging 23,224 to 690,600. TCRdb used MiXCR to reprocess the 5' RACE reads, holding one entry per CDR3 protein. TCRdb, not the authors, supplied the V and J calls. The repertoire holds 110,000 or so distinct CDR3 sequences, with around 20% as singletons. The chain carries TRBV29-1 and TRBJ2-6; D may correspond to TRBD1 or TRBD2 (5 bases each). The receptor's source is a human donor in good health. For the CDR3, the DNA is TGCAGCGTTCGGGACGCCACCTCTGGGGCCAACGTCCTGACTTTC. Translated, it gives CSVRDATSGANVLTF.